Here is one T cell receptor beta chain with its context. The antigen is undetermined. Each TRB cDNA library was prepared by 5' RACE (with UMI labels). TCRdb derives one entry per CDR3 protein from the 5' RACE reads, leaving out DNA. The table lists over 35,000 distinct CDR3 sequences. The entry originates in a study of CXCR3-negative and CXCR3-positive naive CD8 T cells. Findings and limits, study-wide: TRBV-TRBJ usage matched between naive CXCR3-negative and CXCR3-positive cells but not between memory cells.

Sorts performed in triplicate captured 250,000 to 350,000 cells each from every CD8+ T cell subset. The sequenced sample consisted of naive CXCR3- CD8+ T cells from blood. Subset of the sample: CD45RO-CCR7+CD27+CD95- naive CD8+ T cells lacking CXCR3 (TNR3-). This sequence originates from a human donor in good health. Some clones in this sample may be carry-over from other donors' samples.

CDR3 region: CASSPTEGGGIPNEQFF. The chain recombines TRBV7-6 with TRBJ2-1; there is no DNA to check the TCRdb D call of TRBD2. Germline CDR1 and CDR2: SGHVS and FNYEAQ. The CDR3 consists of 17 residues.